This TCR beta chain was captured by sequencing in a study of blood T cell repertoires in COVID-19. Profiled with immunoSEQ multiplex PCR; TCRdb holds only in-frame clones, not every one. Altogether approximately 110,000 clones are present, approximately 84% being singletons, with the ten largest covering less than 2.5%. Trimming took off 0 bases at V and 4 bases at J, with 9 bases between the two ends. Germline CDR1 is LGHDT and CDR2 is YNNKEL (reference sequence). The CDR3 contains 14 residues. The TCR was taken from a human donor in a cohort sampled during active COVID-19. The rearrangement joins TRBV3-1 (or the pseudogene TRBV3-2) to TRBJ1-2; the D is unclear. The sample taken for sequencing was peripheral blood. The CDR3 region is CASSQDLVSYGYTF. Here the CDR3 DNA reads TGTGCCAGCAGCCAAGATCTGGTTAGCTATGGCTACACCTTC.